Shown below are 29 T cell receptor beta chains from a single sample sequenced in a study of control samples from healthy donors and cancer patients. This table comes from immunoSEQ multiplex PCR, and its TCRdb copy is limited to in-frame clones, with some not included. The repertoire holds more than 95,000 clones, with more than 85% as singletons. The sequencing sample was made of blood. These receptors were obtained from a man aged 25-45 years in good health.

The V gene is TRBV7-2, the J gene TRBJ1-3; D ambiguous. Germline V gene data show CDR1 as SGHTA and CDR2 as FQGNSA. The CDR3 runs 14 residues. Trimming removed 0 bases from V and 4 bases from J, with 7 bases in between. CDR3 nucleotides: TGTGCCAGCAGCTTAGCGGCGGGGGGAAACACCATATATTTT. This gives the protein CASSLAAGGNTIYF.

This clone showed up just once. The chain has TRBV7-2 and TRBJ1-3, with D unresolved. In germline, CDR1 is SGHTA, CDR2 FQGNSA. The CDR3 runs 15 residues. V was cut by 1 base and J by 4 bases, with 11 bases left in between. The DNA of the CDR3 is TGTGCCAGCAGCTTAGGTGGCTCAAACGGAAACACCATATATTTT. Its translation: CASSLGGSNGNTIYF.

The CDR3 region is CATSDRTGGGQPQHF. CDR3 DNA sequence: TGTGCCACCAGTGACCGGACAGGGGGGGGGCAGCCCCAGCATTTT. This chain joins TRBV24-1 and TRBJ1-5, with 10 bases identical to TRBD1. The V segment lost 4 bases and the J segment 7 bases; nucleotides outside the gene matches: 6. CDR3 size: 15 residues. The germline gives CDR1 KGHDR, CDR2 SFDVKD.

The chain recombines TRBV5-1 with TRBJ2-5; 9 nucleotides match TRBD2. Per germline, CDR1 SGHRS and CDR2 YFSETQ. This CDR3 is 15 amino acids long. The V and J ends lost 0 bases and 5 bases, in that order; junction bases with no gene match: 5. The CDR3 sequence: CASSLGGGAAETQYF. CDR3 coding DNA: TGCGCCAGCAGCTTGGGCGGGGGGGCCGCCGAGACCCAGTACTTC.

DNA for the CDR3: TGTGCCAGCAGGAGATTCGCTAGCCTATCCAAAAACATTCAGTACTTC. This gives the protein CASRRFASLSKNIQYF. The chain recombines TRBV27 with TRBJ2-4; the D gene is possibly TRBD2 (5 bases). Germline CDR1 reads MNHEY; CDR2 reads SMNVEV (reference sequence). The ends were cut back, 6 bases at V and 2 bases at J, with 17 bases in the middle. The CDR3 has 16 amino acids.

This clone was counted between two and nine times. The chain joins TRBV5-1 to TRBJ1-1; possibly TRBD1 for D (6 bases). The CDR3 consists of 14 residues. With 4 bases removed from V and 3 bases from J, the gap between germline ends came to 13 bases. CDR1 is SGHRS, CDR2 YFSETQ, per germline. Here the CDR3 DNA reads TGCGCCAGCAGCCTAGACGGACAGTACACTGAAGCTTTCTTT. Encoded protein: CASSLDGQYTEAFF.

The J gene is TRBJ2-2, the V gene TRBV19; perhaps D is TRBD1 or TRBD2 (6 bases each). The CDR3 sequence is 15 residues long. CDR1 and CDR2 (germline): LNHDA, SQIVND (reference sequence). Trimming pared 3 bases from V and 3 bases from J, leaving 11 bases between. The CDR3 protein is CASSISGGHTGELFF. In DNA form, the CDR3 reads TGTGCCAGTAGTATCAGTGGGGGGCACACCGGGGAGCTGTTTTTT.

The V call is TRBV14, the J call TRBJ2-1; the match to TRBD1 covers 7 bases. The CDR3 totals 14 residues. The trim removed 4 bases at V and 4 bases at J, leaving 4 bases unmatched. Germline values: CDR1 SGHDN, CDR2 FVKESK. In DNA, the CDR3 is TGTGCCAGCAGCCCCCGGGACAGTTACAATGAGCAGTTCTTC. This translates into CASSPRDSYNEQFF.

This sequence joins TRBV5-1 and TRBJ2-3; D uncertain. Germline V gene lookup returns CDR1 SGHRS and CDR2 YFSETQ. Trimming took 4 bases from V and 0 from J, leaving 6 bases between them. The CDR3 loop spans 13 amino acids. CDR3 in DNA: TGCGCCAGCAGCGCAACAAGCACAGATACGCAGTATTTT. This encodes CASSATSTDTQYF.

The V and J genes are TRBV28 and TRBJ1-1, with 8 bases lining up with TRBD1. The CDR3 is 14 amino acids. The ends lost 5 bases at V and 5 bases at J; junction bases unmatched: 7. Germline V gene sequence: CDR1 MDHEN, CDR2 SYDVKM. The DNA of the CDR3 is TGTGCCAGCAGTCCTGGACAGGGTGGTACTGAAGCTTTCTTT. It yields the protein CASSPGQGGTEAFF.

The DNA for the CDR3 is TGTGCCAGCAGCTTCGGCGGCCCTAAATGGTCCGAGCAGTACTTC. Translation: CASSFGGPKWSEQYF. The chain carries TRBV7-2 and TRBJ2-7; D not certain. The CDR3 is 15 residues long. From germline, CDR1 is SGHTA and CDR2 FQGNSA. Trimming left V 3 bases short and J 6 bases short, with 18 bases between.

CDR3 bases: TGTGCCAGCTCCAGGCAGGGACGTGGGGATGAGCAGTTCTTC. Translating it yields CASSRQGRGDEQFF. The chain employs TRBV2 and TRBJ2-1, with D perhaps assigned TRBD1 or TRBD2 (5 bases each). The CDR3 contains 14 residues. Trimming stripped 8 bases from V and 8 bases from J, with 19 bases between. The V gene's germline CDR1 is SNHLY and CDR2 FYNNEI.

V is TRBV12-3 or TRBV12-4 and J is TRBJ1-4, with D perhaps TRBD1 (6 bases). The CDR3 loop spans 13 amino acids. Trimming shortened V by 6 bases and J by 7 bases, and 12 bases separated the two germline ends. DNA of the CDR3: TGTGCCAGCAGAAGGGGGGCCGGTGAAAAACTGTTTTTT. As protein: CASRRGAGEKLFF.

The CDR3 region is CASSCGTERYEQYV. The CDR3 bases are TGTGCCAGCAGCTGCGGCACCGAACGATACGAGCAGTACGTC. The V and J genes are TRBV21-1 and TRBJ2-7; the DNA was not used to check the table's D call, TRBD2. TRBV21-1 is reported as a pseudogene. The CDR3 covers 14 residues.

V is TRBV6-4 and J is TRBJ2-7; the D is unclear. The V gene's germline CDR1 is MRHNA and CDR2 SNTAGT. Trimming pared 1 base from V and 3 bases from J, leaving 13 bases between. The CDR3 runs 15 residues. In DNA form, the CDR3 reads TGTGCCAGCAGTGACTATGGTGATGGTTGCTACGAGCAGTACTTC. Its protein product is CASSDYGDGCYEQYF.

The chain has TRBV5-1 and TRBJ2-2; D not resolved. This CDR3 is 15 amino acids long. The V gene lost 3 bases and the J gene lost 0 bases, with 9 bases spanning the gap. The germline V gene encodes CDR1 SGHRS and CDR2 YFSETQ. The CDR3 is CASSYRTANTGELFF. CDR3 DNA sequence: TGCGCCAGCAGCTACCGAACGGCGAACACCGGGGAGCTGTTTTTT.

The V gene is TRBV6-6, the J gene TRBJ2-2; maybe TRBD2 (6 bases). Trimming shortened V by 7 bases and J by 4 bases, and 13 bases separated the two germline ends. Germline lookup yields CDR1 MNHNY and CDR2 SVGAGI (reference sequence). The CDR3 has 14 amino acids. This CDR3 is CASTIRRGTGELFF. CDR3 DNA sequence: TGTGCCAGCACCATCCGGAGGGGCACCGGGGAGCTGTTTTTT.

V and J are TRBV2 and TRBJ2-3; D unclear. The V gene's germline CDR1 is SNHLY and CDR2 FYNNEI. The CDR3 spans 13 residues. Trimming took 2 bases from V and 6 from J, leaving 9 bases between them. The CDR3 region has the DNA TGTGCCAGCAGTGAATCCCTCCCCGATACGCAGTATTTT. Residues: CASSESLPDTQYF.

The chain combines TRBV3-1 (or the pseudogene TRBV3-2) with TRBJ1-1; perhaps TRBD1 as D (6 bases). Germline CDR1 and CDR2: LGHDT and YNNKEL (reference sequence). Trimming cost V 4 bases and J 3 bases, with 9 bases left between them. CDR3 length equals 13 residues. The CDR3 loop reads CASSLTGYTEAFF. The CDR3 nucleotides read TGTGCCAGCAGCCTAACAGGGTACACTGAAGCTTTCTTT.

The chain links TRBV9 to TRBJ2-1, with D tentatively TRBD1 (5 bases). Trimming removed 3 bases at V and 2 bases at J, with 9 bases between. Per germline, CDR1 SGDLS and CDR2 YYNGEE. The CDR3 totals 14 residues. The CDR3 sequence is CASSEGFAYNEQFF. The DNA of the CDR3 is TGTGCCAGCAGCGAGGGGTTCGCCTACAATGAGCAGTTCTTC.

J is TRBJ2-1 and V is TRBV19; 10 positions agree with TRBD2. Trimming at V came to 7 bases and at J to 8 bases, leaving 5 bases not matched to a gene. The CDR3 runs 13 residues. CDR1 is LNHDA, CDR2 SQIVND, per germline (reference sequence). CDR3 residues: CASNSGGAHEQFF. The CDR3 bases are TGTGCCAGTAACAGCGGGGGGGCTCATGAGCAGTTCTTC. Using reference TRBV19 and TRBJ2-1 for the parts outside the CDR3, the full variable domain is DGGITQSPKYLFRKEGQNVTLSCEQNLNHDAMYWYRQDPGQGLRLIYYSQIVNDFQKGDIAEGYSVSREKKESFPLTVTSAQKNPTAFYLCASNSGGAHEQFFGPGTRLTVL.

The CDR3 sequence is CASSPRVAGLSYEQYF. As DNA, the CDR3 is TGTGCCAGCAGCCCACGGGTAGCGGGCTTATCCTACGAGCAGTACTTC. The chain carries TRBV7-2 and TRBJ2-7; 7 nucleotides agree with TRBD2. The V gene end was trimmed by 5 bases and the J gene end by 1 base; junction bases not matched to a gene: 11. CDR1 and CDR2 (germline): SGHTA, FQGNSA. The CDR3 runs to 16 residues. Full variable domain (missing parts from reference TRBV7-2 and TRBJ2-7): GAGVSQSPSNKVTEKGKDVELRCDPISGHTALYWYRQSLGQGLEFLIYFQGNSAPDKSGLPSDRFSAERTGGSVSTLTIQRTQQEDSAVYLCASSPRVAGLSYEQYFGPGTRLTVT.

The chain recombines TRBV5-1 with TRBJ2-3, with 10 bases that match TRBD1. Trimming took 4 bases from V and 4 from J; bases not matched to a gene: 3. The V gene's germline CDR1 is SGHRS and CDR2 YFSETQ. The CDR3 is 14 amino acids. CDR3 residues: CASSRDRGSDTQYF. The CDR3 DNA reads as TGCGCCAGCAGCCGGGACAGGGGTTCAGATACGCAGTATTTT.

This chain joins TRBV19 and TRBJ1-5; D gene unclear. Per germline, CDR1 LNHDA and CDR2 SQIVND (reference sequence). Trimming took off 5 bases at V and 4 bases at J, with 15 bases between the two ends. CDR3 length: 15 residues. The CDR3: CASSPPGYRNQPQHF. The CDR3 nucleotides read TGTGCCAGTAGTCCGCCGGGGTATCGGAATCAGCCCCAGCATTTT.

The rearrangement links TRBV19 to TRBJ1-2, with D possibly TRBD1 on 6 matching bases. The CDR3 is 19 residues long. V was pared by 0 bases and J by 6 bases, with 26 bases between. CDR1 and CDR2 (germline): LNHDA, SQIVND (reference sequence). CDR3 in amino acids: CASSIDNLQRGTPLHGYTF. The CDR3 nucleotides read TGTGCCAGTAGTATAGATAATTTACAGCGAGGGACACCCCTCCATGGCTACACCTTC.

The chain is built from TRBV7-2 and TRBJ1-6, with 10 bases aligning to TRBD1. V gave up 5 bases and J gave up 7 bases; unmatched junction bases: 8. The CDR3 consists of 16 residues. Germline V gene lookup returns CDR1 SGHTA and CDR2 FQGNSA. CDR3 amino acids: CASSHDRGQGNSPLHF. CDR3 sequence (DNA): TGTGCCAGCAGCCACGACAGGGGGCAGGGAAATTCACCCCTCCACTTT.

In nucleotides, the CDR3 is TGTGCCAGCAGTGAAGCTTCATGGGATGAAAAACTGTTTTTT. Translated: CASSEASWDEKLFF. This chain connects TRBV2 to TRBJ1-4; no firm D call. The germline V gene encodes CDR1 SNHLY and CDR2 FYNNEI. This CDR3 comprises 14 residues. V gave up 0 bases and J gave up 6 bases, with 8 bases separating them.

This clone appeared a single time. The chain has TRBV11-2 and TRBJ1-2, with D perhaps TRBD1 (6 bases). Germline assignment: CDR1 SGHAT and CDR2 FQNNGV. This CDR3 spans 14 amino acids. Trimming left V 5 bases short and J 1 base short, with 11 bases between. The CDR3 protein is CASSDIQGNYGYTF. CDR3 nucleotides: TGTGCCAGCAGCGATATACAGGGTAACTATGGCTACACCTTC.

This clone has a single count. The CDR3 nucleotides are TGTGCCAGCAGCGTAGGCACGACGAGGGATACGCAGTATTTT. Amino acid sequence: CASSVGTTRDTQYF. The V and J genes are TRBV9 and TRBJ2-3; D uncertain. The length of the CDR3 is 14 residues. Deletions cut 0 bases from V and 6 bases from J, with 11 bases between. Germline V gives CDR1 SGDLS, CDR2 YYNGEE.